This passage covers 29 T cell receptor beta chains from one sample sequenced in a study of T cell repertoires in cytomegalovirus infection. TCRdb processed the reads anew with MiXCR; each CDR3 protein has one entry. The table lists approximately 490,000 distinct CDR3 sequences, about 11% of them singletons. Source material: PBMCs. These receptors all stem from a human donor in good health (CMV status not recorded). Some clones in this sample may be carry-over from other donors' samples.

V gene TRBV5-1 combines with J gene TRBJ2-7; 8 bases match TRBD2. The CDR3 is 15 residues long. Germline CDR1 and CDR2: SGHRS and YFSETQ. V dropped 4 bases and J dropped 2; count of bases not matched to a gene: 8. The CDR3 nucleotides read TGCGCCAGCAGCGCTCTACCGGGAGGGCCCTACGAGCAGTACTTC. This sequence encodes CASSALPGGPYEQYF.

This clonotype was counted only a few times. This chain links TRBV20-1 with TRBJ2-3, with 13 nucleotides matching TRBD2. Germline trimming cut 4 bases from V and 2 bases from J; bases unmatched to any gene: 6. Germline lookup yields CDR1 DFQATT and CDR2 SNEGSKA (reference sequence). The CDR3 is 16 amino acids. The CDR3: CSATIGTSGITDTQYF. Written as DNA, the CDR3 is TGCAGTGCTACCATTGGGACTAGCGGGATCACAGATACGCAGTATTTT.

The sample holds many counts of this clonotype. The CDR3 loop is CASSLPDGQGAYGYTF. The DNA for the CDR3 is TGCGCCAGCAGCTTACCGGACGGACAGGGGGCCTATGGCTACACCTTC. This sequence joins TRBV5-1 and TRBJ1-2; TRBD1 matches 11 bases. This CDR3 has 16 residues. Looked up from germline, CDR1 is SGHRS and CDR2 is YFSETQ. Unmatched junction bases numbered 7, after V lost 2 bases and J lost 4 bases.

The rearrangement joins TRBV20-1 to TRBJ2-2; D may be TRBD2 (7 bases). The V gene's germline CDR1 is DFQATT and CDR2 SNEGSKA (reference sequence). The V end was cut by 1 base, the J end by 8 bases, with 17 bases between. The CDR3 extends over 15 amino acids. The CDR3 DNA follows: TGCAGTGCTAGAGGGGGGGGGGGGGGCATTGGGGAGCTGTTTTTT. Protein sequence: CSARGGGGGIGELFF.

This clonotype was observed at least ten times. The chain combines TRBV6-1 with TRBJ1-2; D is possibly TRBD1 (6 bases). The length of the CDR3 is 12 residues. Trimming pared 6 bases from V and 7 bases from J, leaving 12 bases between. Germline-derived CDR1 and CDR2 are MNHNS and SASEGT. For the CDR3, the DNA is TGTGCCAGCAGGACGTACAGGGCTGGCTACACCTTC. Translated: CASRTYRAGYTF.

The rearrangement links TRBV19 to TRBJ2-7, with 8 positions matching TRBD1. V gave up 1 base and J gave up 3 bases; unmatched junction bases: 2. The CDR3 extends over 14 amino acids. Germline V gives CDR1 LNHDA, CDR2 SQIVND (reference sequence). CDR3 bases: TGTGCCAGTAGTATAGGAGACAGGGGCTACGAGCAGTACTTC. Its translation is CASSIGDRGYEQYF.

The V and J genes are TRBV19 and TRBJ2-1; tentative D call: TRBD2 (6 bases). V was shortened by 8 bases and J by 7 bases, with 9 bases between the two germline ends. Germline CDR1 reads LNHDA; CDR2 reads SQIVND (reference sequence). The CDR3 contains 11 residues. This CDR3 reads CASASVNEQFF. CDR3 nucleotides: TGTGCCAGTGCTAGCGTGAATGAGCAGTTCTTC.

Points on this clonotype: Just one base apart from a much larger clone, this may be a read error. The chain carries TRBV11-2 and TRBJ1-1; unclear D gene. Germline V gives CDR1 SGHAT, CDR2 FQNNGV. The CDR3 runs to 14 residues. V lost 6 bases and J lost 4, with 15 bases in between. The CDR3 nucleotides read TGTGCCAGCAGTTTTTCCGAGGTGACCACTGAAGCTTTCTTT. Translating gives CASSFSEVTTEAFF. Filled out from reference TRBV11-2 and TRBJ1-1, the complete variable domain reads EAGVAQSPRYKIIEKRQSVAFWCNPISGHATLYWYQQILGQGPKLLIQFQNNGVVDDSQLPKDRFSAERLKGVDSTLKIQPAKLEDSAVYLCASSFSEVTTEAFFGQGTRLTVV.

The chain links TRBV2 to TRBJ2-1, with 7 bases that match TRBD1. Germline V gene sequence: CDR1 SNHLY, CDR2 FYNNEI. V trimming: 4 bases; J trimming: 8 bases; junction bases outside the gene matches: 8. The CDR3 loop spans 14 amino acids. CDR3 bases: TGTGCCAGCAGTGCCTACAGGGGTAAAGATGAGCAGTTCTTC. It encodes CASSAYRGKDEQFF.

This clonotype was seen repeatedly, ten times or more. The V gene is TRBV6-2 or TRBV6-3, the J gene TRBJ2-6; D ambiguous. Trimming pared 2 bases from V and 1 base from J, leaving 9 bases between. Germline V gives CDR1 MNHEY, CDR2 SVGEGT. The CDR3 is made up of 16 amino acids. For the CDR3, the DNA is TGTGCCAGCAGTTACCCCCGGCAGTCTGGGGCCAACGTCCTGACTTTC. It translates to CASSYPRQSGANVLTF.

The chain uses TRBV20-1 and TRBJ2-2; D may be TRBD2 (6 bases). The CDR3 is 16 amino acids. The germline gives CDR1 DFQATT, CDR2 SNEGSKA (reference sequence). The V and J ends lost 0 bases and 3 bases respectively, with 14 bases between them. Here the CDR3 reads CSARDSEAGYTGELFF. The CDR3 DNA is TGCAGTGCTAGAGATTCGGAGGCGGGGTACACCGGGGAGCTGTTTTTT.

The chain links TRBV6-2 or TRBV6-3 to TRBJ2-7, with TRBD1 as a possible D gene (6 bases). V was clipped by 8 bases and J by 6 bases, with 14 bases between them. Germline V gene data show CDR1 as MNHEY and CDR2 as SVGEGT. This CDR3 is built from 12 residues. The CDR3 here is CASGKGVGEQYF. The CDR3 DNA reads as TGTGCCAGCGGTAAGGGGGTCGGCGAGCAGTACTTC.

The chain joins TRBV19 to TRBJ2-2; either TRBD1 or TRBD2 may fit D (5 bases each). V lost 7 bases and J lost 2, with 17 bases in between. Germline CDR1 LNHDA, CDR2 SQIVND (reference sequence). CDR3 length: 16 residues. CDR3 nucleotide sequence: TGTGCCAGTATCCATGGGGGTACGCTTAACACCGGGGAGCTGTTTTTT. It is translated as CASIHGGTLNTGELFF. Using reference TRBV19 and TRBJ2-2 for the parts outside the CDR3, the full variable domain is DGGITQSPKYLFRKEGQNVTLSCEQNLNHDAMYWYRQDPGQGLRLIYYSQIVNDFQKGDIAEGYSVSREKKESFPLTVTSAQKNPTAFYLCASIHGGTLNTGELFFGEGSRLTVL.

The sample holds many counts of this clonotype. The V gene is TRBV4-2, the J gene TRBJ1-6, with D perhaps matching TRBD1 (6 bases). Trimming pared 1 base from V and 3 bases from J, leaving 7 bases between. The CDR3 is made up of 15 amino acids. The V gene's germline CDR1 is LGHNA and CDR2 YNFKEQ. The CDR3, as DNA: TGTGCCAGCAGCCAAGGGACAGACTATAATTCACCCCTCCACTTT. It yields the protein CASSQGTDYNSPLHF.

In this sample, this clonotype turned up once. This chain uses TRBV25-1 with TRBJ1-2, with a tentative D call TRBD1 (6 bases). The V end lost 4 bases, the J end lost 4 bases, and 13 bases lay between the germline ends. The CDR3 is made up of 14 amino acids. Germline V gene data show CDR1 as MGHDK and CDR2 as SYGVNS. The CDR3 spells CASSGGGNGYGYTF. Written as DNA, the CDR3 is TGTGCCAGCAGTGGTGGGGGCAACGGCTATGGCTACACCTTC.

This clonotype was detected ten times or more. The chain joins TRBV7-9 to TRBJ2-2, with D uncertain. In germline, CDR1 is SEHNR, CDR2 FQNEAQ (reference sequence). V lost 3 bases, J lost 7 bases, and 24 bases lay in between. The CDR3 has 18 amino acids. The CDR3 nucleotides read TGTGCCAGCAGCTTCCGAAACTCCTTCCGACAATCTGACGGGGAGCTGTTTTTT. It specifies CASSFRNSFRQSDGELFF.

This clonotype showed up just a few times. The rearrangement uses TRBV3-1 and TRBJ1-1, with 8 bases matching TRBD1. This CDR3 comprises 16 residues. The V gene end was trimmed by 0 bases and the J gene end by 1 base; junction bases not matched to a gene: 4. Germline CDR1 reads LGHDT; CDR2 reads YNNKEL (reference sequence). CDR3: CASSQEWGTGNTEAFF. Here the CDR3 DNA reads TGTGCCAGCAGCCAAGAGTGGGGGACAGGGAACACTGAAGCTTTCTTT.

This clonotype was picked up many times. The chain has TRBV7-9 and TRBJ2-3, with D uncertain. The CDR3 length is 14 residues. V shed 8 bases and J shed 0 bases, with 12 bases lying between them. Looked up from germline, CDR1 is SEHNR and CDR2 is FQNEAQ (reference sequence). CDR3 DNA: TGTGCCAGCTCGGAAGGGTCTAGCACAGATACGCAGTATTTT. Amino acids: CASSEGSSTDTQYF.

The sample holds many counts of this clonotype. The rearrangement uses TRBV11-2 and TRBJ2-3; 10 bases map to TRBD2. The CDR3 is 15 residues long. V shed 5 bases and J 8 bases; nucleotides not matched to a gene: 10. Germline V gene data show CDR1 as SGHAT and CDR2 as FQNNGV. CDR3 in amino acids: CASSPGLARDGTQYF. The CDR3 DNA reads as TGTGCCAGCAGCCCGGGACTAGCGAGGGACGGTACGCAGTATTTT.

Ten or more counts support this clonotype. V gene TRBV7-8 combines with J gene TRBJ2-5, with D uncertain. Germline V gives CDR1 SGHVS, CDR2 FQNEAQ. The CDR3 is 14 amino acids. V was cut by 3 bases and J by 3 bases, with 11 bases left in between. The CDR3 DNA follows: TGTGCCAGCAGCTTTATGGACGTTAAAGAGACCCAGTACTTC. This gives the protein CASSFMDVKETQYF.

This clonotype was seen repeatedly, ten times or more. The junction and the germline gene differ at one end; a read error may be behind it. The chain carries TRBV28 and TRBJ1-5, with D perhaps matching TRBD1 (5 bases). The CDR3 length is 13 residues. From germline, CDR1 is MDHEN and CDR2 SYDVKM. The chain's CDR3 is CASSWGRSRRKDF. Here the CDR3 DNA reads TGTGCCAGCAGTTGGGGACGTTCCCGACGGAAGGATTTT.

In this sample, this clonotype turned up a few times. This chain links TRBV20-1 with TRBJ2-1, with 8 positions matching TRBD2. The CDR3 is 16 amino acids. The V and J ends lost 5 bases and 2 bases, in that order; junction bases with no gene match: 11. CDR1 and CDR2 from the germline V gene are DFQATT and SNEGSKA (reference sequence). The DNA for the CDR3 is TGCAGTGCTTTACCGGCCGTAGCGGGAACCTACAATGAGCAGTTCTTC. Amino acid sequence: CSALPAVAGTYNEQFF.

This clonotype turned up a few times. The V and J genes are TRBV5-6 and TRBJ1-2; a weak D match, TRBD1 (5 bases). CDR1 SGHDT and CDR2 YYEEEE come from the germline V gene. CDR3 size: 13 residues. Between the trimmed V and J ends, which lost 1 base and 6 bases, there was a span of 10 bases. For the CDR3, the DNA is TGTGCCAGCAGCTTGCCGCAAGGGGATGGCTACACCTTC. It yields the protein CASSLPQGDGYTF.

The sample holds many counts of this clonotype. The chain recombines TRBV7-8 with TRBJ1-2; 7 bases fit TRBD1. The junction had 12 bases not matched to a gene; V was cut back by 4 bases and J by 4 bases. This CDR3 region has 16 residues. Germline CDR1 and CDR2: SGHVS and FQNEAQ. This CDR3 reads CASSSLQGELGYGYTF. CDR3 bases: TGTGCCAGCAGCTCCCTCCAGGGGGAGTTGGGCTATGGCTACACCTTC.

This clonotype was picked up a small number of times. The V call is TRBV20-1, the J call TRBJ2-5, with D tentatively TRBD1 (6 bases). This CDR3 spans 15 amino acids. V shed 3 bases and J shed 3 bases, with 17 bases lying between them. Looked up from germline, CDR1 is DFQATT and CDR2 is SNEGSKA (reference sequence). CDR3 bases: TGCAGTGCTAGCCAGAGATTGGGGGCTAAAGAGACCCAGTACTTC. Translating it yields CSASQRLGAKETQYF.

Only a few counts were recorded for this clonotype. This chain links TRBV3-1 with TRBJ2-3; the match to TRBD2 covers 9 bases. Germline V gene sequence: CDR1 LGHDT, CDR2 YNNKEL (reference sequence). Trimming cost V 1 base and J 3 bases; bases outside gene matches: 14. The CDR3 loop spans 19 amino acids. The CDR3 DNA is TGTGCCAGCAGCCAAGGAGGCAGTTATGAGCGGGAGGATACAGATACGCAGTATTTT. Amino acids: CASSQGGSYEREDTDTQYF.

This chain connects TRBV7-9 to TRBJ1-1; 7 bases match TRBD1. Germline lookup yields CDR1 SEHNR and CDR2 FQNEAQ (reference sequence). CDR3 length: 14 residues. J lost 1 base, V lost 5 bases, and 4 bases had no gene match. The CDR3 is CASSQRTGNTEAFF. For the CDR3, the DNA is TGTGCCAGCAGCCAGCGGACAGGGAACACTGAAGCTTTCTTT.

The chain uses TRBV5-1 and TRBJ2-7; D tentatively reads TRBD1 or TRBD2 (5 bases each). V was cut by 1 base and J by 6 bases, with 17 bases left in between. From germline, CDR1 is SGHRS and CDR2 YFSETQ. CDR3 size: 15 residues. The CDR3 coding sequence is TGCGCCAGCAGCTTGAGAGGGGCCCTCGGGGCCGAGCAGTACTTC. This encodes CASSLRGALGAEQYF.

A few counts support this clonotype. The chain couples TRBV12-3 or TRBV12-4 to TRBJ1-1, with TRBD1 identical over 9 bases. The CDR3 runs to 17 residues. V was pared by 3 bases and J by 1 base, with 9 bases of the junction left unmatched. CDR3 protein: CASSFWGQGAANTEAFF. The CDR3 DNA follows: TGTGCCAGCAGTTTCTGGGGACAGGGCGCCGCGAACACTGAAGCTTTCTTT.